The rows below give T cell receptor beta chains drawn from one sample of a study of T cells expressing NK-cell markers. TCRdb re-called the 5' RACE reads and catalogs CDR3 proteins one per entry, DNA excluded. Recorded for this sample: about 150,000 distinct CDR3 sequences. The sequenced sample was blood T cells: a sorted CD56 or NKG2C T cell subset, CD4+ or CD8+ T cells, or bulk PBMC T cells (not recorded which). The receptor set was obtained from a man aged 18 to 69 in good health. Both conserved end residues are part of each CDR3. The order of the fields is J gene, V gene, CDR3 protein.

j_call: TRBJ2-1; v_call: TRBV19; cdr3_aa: CASSISPRSYNEQFF
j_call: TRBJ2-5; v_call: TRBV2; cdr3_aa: CASSEFLAGENPYQETQYF
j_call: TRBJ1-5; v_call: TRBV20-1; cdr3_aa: CSGTEGNQPQHF
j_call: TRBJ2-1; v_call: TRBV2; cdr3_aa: CANGKQGAYNEQFF
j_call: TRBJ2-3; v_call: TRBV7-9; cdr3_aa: CASSSGLAGAWADTQYF
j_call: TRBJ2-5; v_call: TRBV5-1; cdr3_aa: CASSLETDWETQYF
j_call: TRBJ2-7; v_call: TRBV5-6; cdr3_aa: CASHMRWDYEQYF
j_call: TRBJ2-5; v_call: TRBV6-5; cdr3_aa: CASSYRERGFQETQYF
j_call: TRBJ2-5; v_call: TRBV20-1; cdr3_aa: CSARDLGGLDQETQYF
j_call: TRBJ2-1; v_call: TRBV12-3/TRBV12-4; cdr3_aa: CASSSLGRDYSYNEQFF
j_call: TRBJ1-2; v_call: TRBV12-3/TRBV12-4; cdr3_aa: CASSYGGDYGYTF
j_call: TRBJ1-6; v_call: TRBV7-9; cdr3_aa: CASSLPNNSPLHF
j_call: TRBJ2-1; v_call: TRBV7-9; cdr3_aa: CASSLAPGAGVSNEQFF
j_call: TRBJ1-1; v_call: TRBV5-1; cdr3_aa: CASSEGGVMNTEAFF
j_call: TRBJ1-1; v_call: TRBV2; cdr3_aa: CASSEWDTTEAFF
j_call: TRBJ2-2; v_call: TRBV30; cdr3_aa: CAWSPPDRDTGELFF
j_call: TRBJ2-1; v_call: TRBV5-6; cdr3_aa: CASSLEGSGGVNEQFF
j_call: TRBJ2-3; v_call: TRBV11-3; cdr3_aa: CASSLRLAGLTDTQYF
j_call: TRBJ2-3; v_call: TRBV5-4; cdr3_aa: CASSLGGRGSDTQYF
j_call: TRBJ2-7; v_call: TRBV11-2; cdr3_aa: CASSLLERGYEQYF
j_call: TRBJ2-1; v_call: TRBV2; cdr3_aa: CAIRLTLSGGNGNEQFF
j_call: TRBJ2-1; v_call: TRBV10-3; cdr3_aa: CAISDNLEQFF
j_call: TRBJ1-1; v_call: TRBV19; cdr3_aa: CASSPPDRAEAFF
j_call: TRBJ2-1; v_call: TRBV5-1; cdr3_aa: CASSSQQMDREDRQFF
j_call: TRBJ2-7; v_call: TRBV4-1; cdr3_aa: CASSHGQGTAYEQYF
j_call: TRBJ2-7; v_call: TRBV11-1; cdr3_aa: CASSLAGDTGRERLSYEQYF
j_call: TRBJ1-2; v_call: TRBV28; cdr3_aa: CASSRRDRGLSYGYTF
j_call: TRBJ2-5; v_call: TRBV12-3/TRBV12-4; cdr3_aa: CASSPDSRKSETQYF
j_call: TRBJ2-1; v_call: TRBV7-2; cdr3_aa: CASSLLGGGSYNEQFF
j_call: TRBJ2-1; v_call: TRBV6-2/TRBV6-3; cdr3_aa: CASSQGTDYNEQFF
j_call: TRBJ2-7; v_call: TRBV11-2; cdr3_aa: CAILGHLTYEQYF
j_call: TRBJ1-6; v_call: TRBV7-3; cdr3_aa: CASSERGDSPLHF
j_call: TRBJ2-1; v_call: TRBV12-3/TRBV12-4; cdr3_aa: CASSPGNDNEQFF
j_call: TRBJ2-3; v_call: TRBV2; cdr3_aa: CASSHGQGDTDTQYF
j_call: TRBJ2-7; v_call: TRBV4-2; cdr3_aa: CASSQTSGPLYEQYF
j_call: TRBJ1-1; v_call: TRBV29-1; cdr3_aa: CSAAQPENTEAFF
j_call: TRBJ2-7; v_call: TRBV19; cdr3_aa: CASSMGRSSSYEQYF
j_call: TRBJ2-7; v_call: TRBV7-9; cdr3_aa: CASEPGQDYEQYF
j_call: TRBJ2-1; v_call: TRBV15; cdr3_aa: CATSGQDGYPYNEQFF
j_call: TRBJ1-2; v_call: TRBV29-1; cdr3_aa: CSTWTDSNYGYTF
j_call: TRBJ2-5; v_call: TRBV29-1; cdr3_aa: CSVGNWGVAQYF
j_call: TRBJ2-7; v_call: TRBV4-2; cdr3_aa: CASSQAAGLAGAEQYF
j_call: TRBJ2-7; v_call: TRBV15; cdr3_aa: CATSREVGTGGYEQYF
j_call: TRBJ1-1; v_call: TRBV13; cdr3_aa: CASSSPGQGNTEAFF
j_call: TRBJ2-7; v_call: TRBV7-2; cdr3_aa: CASSPTSLRGADYEQYF
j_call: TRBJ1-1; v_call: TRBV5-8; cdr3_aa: CASRTGTANTEAFF
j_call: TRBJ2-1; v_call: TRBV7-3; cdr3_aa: CASSLWFGGDRPSYNEQFF
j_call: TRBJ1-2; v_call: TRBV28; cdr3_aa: CASRTGGEVHYGYTF